Detailed here is one T cell receptor beta chain. The data stem from a study of blood T cell repertoires in COVID-19. Study as a whole: Samples taken during acute and convalescent COVID-19 were collected in the United States, Italy and Spain. From T cells, B-cell-depleted T cells, or PBMCs came the material, which was cDNA or gDNA.

The CDR3 covers 16 residues. Deletions cut 2 bases from V and 2 bases from J, with 10 bases between. CDR1 is SGHTA, CDR2 FQGNSA, per germline. Original processing methods: Nucleated cell number was recorded as an estimate derived from reference gene primer amplification. The table came from immunoSEQ multiplex PCR; TCRdb's copy has only in-frame clones and leaves some out. Clonal size and the V and J genes are those of that table, whereas D and trimming came from the DNA. The table records about 59,000 clones, 65% to 80% of them present only once. This clonotype was obtained from a human donor in a cohort sampled during active COVID-19. The chain recombines TRBV7-2 with TRBJ2-6, with D possibly TRBD1 on 6 matching bases. Specimen: peripheral blood. CDR3 DNA sequence: TGTGCCAGCAGCTTACCCACAGGGACTGGGGCCAACGTCCTGACTTTC. This translates into CASSLPTGTGANVLTF.